This paragraph reports one TCR beta chain. What it binds is not known. One entry per CDR3 protein results from TCRdb running MiXCR on the reads. Of approximately 730,000 distinct CDR3 sequences listed, 30% to 40% are singletons. The data stem from a study of T cell repertoires in cytomegalovirus infection. On the study more broadly: Signatures in public TCR beta sequences pointed to both CMV infection and matching HLA type.

The CDR3 has 17 residues. CDR1 and CDR2 (germline): KGHSH, LQKENI. The J segment lost 3 bases and the V segment lost 2 bases, leaving 11 bases of the junction unmatched. Study-wide results and limits: HLA-C-restricted CMV clonotypes gave the most frequent clonotype in two of eight donors. The cumulative frequency of public TCR beta families identified carriers of CMV plus the relevant HLA.

This chain connects TRBV18 to TRBJ1-2, with 8 bases fitting TRBD1. This sequence originates from a human donor in good health (CMV status not recorded). Some clones in this sample may be carry-over from other donors' samples. The source material was cultured PBMCs, sampled from culture after CMV antigen stimulation. CDR3 residues: CASSPEGRGLKDYGYTF. In nucleotides, the CDR3 is TGTGCCAGCTCACCAGAAGGCAGGGGGCTAAAAGACTATGGCTACACCTTC.